A selection of T cell receptor beta chains follows, all from one sample in a study of blood T cell repertoires in COVID-19. Clones were read by immunoSEQ multiplex PCR, and TCRdb kept only the in-frame ones, dropping some. This sample has 100,000 to 120,000 clones, with approximately 84% found just once. The material sequenced was peripheral blood. All receptors derive from a woman between 40 and 50 years old with acute or convalescent COVID-19. Both conserved end residues are part of each CDR3. Fields, in order: V gene, D gene, clone size, J gene, CDR3 DNA, CDR3 protein. D genes are given only for firm matches. A row's size may be missing; if present it is once, few, many or a size class.

TRBV2	NA	NA	TRBJ1-1	TGTGCCAGCATTAGAAGTCAGTGGACAGCGTATGAAGCTTTCTTT	CASIRSQWTAYEAFF
TRBV7-9	NA	NA	TRBJ2-7	TGTGCCAGCAGCTCTTGGAGGGGGGGCGTCAACGAGCAGTACTTC	CASSSWRGGVNEQYF
TRBV30	NA	NA	TRBJ1-2	TGTGCCTGGAGTGTATCAGGTACAGGGAAATATGGGGGCTACACCTTC	CAWSVSGTGKYGGYTF
TRBV19	NA	NA	TRBJ1-6	TGTGGCCATTCAGGGAATTCACCCCTCCACTTT	CGHSGNSPLHF
TRBV28	NA	few	TRBJ1-6	TGTGCCTCGAACGGGGGGAAACTGAGCTCCTATAATTCACCCCTCCACTTT	CASNGGKLSSYNSPLHF
TRBV4-1	TRBD1	NA	TRBJ2-2	TGCGCCAGCAGCCGATATCGGACAGGGGGCGACACCGGGGAGCTGTTTTTT	CASSRYRTGGDTGELFF
TRBV15	TRBD2	NA	TRBJ2-7	TGTGCCACCAGCAGAGATAAGGGCGCGGGGGGGCGGCGGGAGCAGTACTTC	CATSRDKGAGGRREQYF
TRBV12-3/TRBV12-4	NA	NA	TRBJ1-1	TGTGCCAGCGCCTTTACCAGGGGAACTGAAGCTTTCTTT	CASAFTRGTEAFF
TRBV7-9	NA	NA	TRBJ1-5	TGTGCCAGCAGCTTAGATCTGTTTCAGCCCCAGCATTTT	CASSLDLFQPQHF
TRBV7-2	NA	NA	TRBJ2-2	TGTGCCAGCAGCTTAGCCAGGGCCGGCAGGGAGCTGTTTTTT	CASSLARAGRELFF
TRBV30	NA	NA	TRBJ2-5	TGTGCCTGGAGTCAGGGCAGGGAGACCCAGTACTTC	CAWSQGRETQYF
TRBV2	TRBD1	NA	TRBJ2-2	TGTGCCAGCAGGGACAGGGCGAACGGGGAGCTGTTTTTT	CASRDRANGELFF
TRBV4-3	TRBD1	NA	TRBJ1-1	TGCGCCAGCAGGGACAGGGTGAACACTGAAGCTTTCTTT	CASRDRVNTEAFF
TRBV3-1/TRBV3-2	TRBD1	NA	TRBJ2-1	TGTGCCAGCAGCCAGTCCGGGACAGTCCTCTACAATGAGCAGTTCTTC	CASSQSGTVLYNEQFF
TRBV19	NA	NA	TRBJ1-3	TGTGCCAGTAGTCCCCAGGTGGCTGGAAACACCATATATTTT	CASSPQVAGNTIYF
TRBV29-1	TRBD1	once	TRBJ1-1	TGCAGCGTTGAAGGAGTTTGGCAGGGGGCCTCGCCCCTTACTGAAGCTTTCTTT	CSVEGVWQGASPLTEAFF
TRBV4-3	NA	NA	TRBJ1-4	TGCGCCAGCAGCCAAGATTGGGGGGTCATCTCTTTT	CASSQDWGVISF
TRBV6-6	TRBD1	NA	TRBJ1-2	TGTGCCAGCAGCTCAACACAGGGGGCTATGACTGGCTACACCTTC	CASSSTQGAMTGYTF
TRBV5-8	NA	NA	TRBJ1-5	TGTGCCAGCAGCTTGGTACAAAATCAGCCCCAGCATTTT	CASSLVQNQPQHF
TRBV12-3/TRBV12-4	NA	NA	TRBJ1-4	TGTGCCAGCAGTTCTCGAGGTGAAAAACTGTTTTTT	CASSSRGEKLFF
TRBV19	TRBD1	few	TRBJ1-5	TGTGCCAGTATGAGGGACAGGAATCAGCCCCAGCATTTT	CASMRDRNQPQHF
TRBV5-4	TRBD2	NA	TRBJ2-3	TGTGCCAGCAGCGTAGCGGGGGGAAGCACAGATACGCAGTATTTT	CASSVAGGSTDTQYF
TRBV5-1	NA	few	TRBJ2-7	TGCGCCAGCAGCTTGTCCACCTACTACGAGCAGTACTTC	CASSLSTYYEQYF
TRBV7-8	NA	NA	TRBJ2-4	TGTGCCAGCAGCTCGGACAGAAACATTCAGTACTTC	CASSSDRNIQYF
TRBV6-5	NA	NA	TRBJ1-2	TGTGCCAGCAGGGGACTCCAGCAGTTTGGCTACACCTTC	CASRGLQQFGYTF
TRBV3-1/TRBV3-2	NA	NA	TRBJ2-7	TGTGCCAGCAGCCAAGATAGGACAGATCTCCTCTTC	CASSQDRTDLLF
TRBV30	TRBD1	NA	TRBJ1-2	TGTGCCTGGAGTCGTACAGGGGGTGGCTACACCTTC	CAWSRTGGGYTF
TRBV6-4	NA	NA	TRBJ2-5	TGTGCCAGCAGTGACTCAGCGAGACCTTGGGAAGAGACCCAGTACTTC	CASSDSARPWEETQYF
TRBV5-1	TRBD1	once	TRBJ1-5	TGCGCCAGCAGCCCGGGACAGGGGGCATATAGCAATCAGCCCCAGCATTTT	CASSPGQGAYSNQPQHF
TRBV5-1	NA	once	TRBJ1-2	TGCGCCAGCAGCTTGGGCCCTCCGGGAGGTGGCTACACCTTC	CASSLGPPGGGYTF
TRBV7-2	TRBD1	NA	TRBJ1-5	TGTGCCAGCAGCCCACGTTCGGGACAGGGCAATCAGCCCCAGCATTTT	CASSPRSGQGNQPQHF
TRBV7-9	NA	NA	TRBJ2-1	TGTGCCAGCAGCTTAGGGCTTAGCACCCAGAATGAGCAGTTCTTC	CASSLGLSTQNEQFF
TRBV5-8	NA	NA	TRBJ1-2	TGTGCCAGCAGCCCCAGTGCTCAGCGCTATGGCTACACCTTC	CASSPSAQRYGYTF
TRBV10-3	NA	NA	TRBJ1-2	TGTGCCATCAGTGAGTCACGGGGCTATGGCTACACCTTC	CAISESRGYGYTF
TRBV11-2	NA	NA	TRBJ2-3	TGTGCCAGCAGCCCTGGGGCAAGGAGCACAGATACGCAGTATTTT	CASSPGARSTDTQYF
TRBV7-9	NA	once	TRBJ1-2	TGTGCCAGCAGCTTAGGGCAGTTTTCTGGCTACACCTTC	CASSLGQFSGYTF
TRBV7-6	TRBD2	NA	TRBJ2-7	TGTGCCAGCAGCTTAGAACGGGGGGGCGCGCTTAACGAGCAGTACTTC	CASSLERGGALNEQYF
TRBV4-3	NA	NA	TRBJ2-3	TGCGCCAGCAGCCGCCGGATCGGAGGGTGGGGTGCTAGCACAGATACGCAGTATTTT	CASSRRIGGWGASTDTQYF